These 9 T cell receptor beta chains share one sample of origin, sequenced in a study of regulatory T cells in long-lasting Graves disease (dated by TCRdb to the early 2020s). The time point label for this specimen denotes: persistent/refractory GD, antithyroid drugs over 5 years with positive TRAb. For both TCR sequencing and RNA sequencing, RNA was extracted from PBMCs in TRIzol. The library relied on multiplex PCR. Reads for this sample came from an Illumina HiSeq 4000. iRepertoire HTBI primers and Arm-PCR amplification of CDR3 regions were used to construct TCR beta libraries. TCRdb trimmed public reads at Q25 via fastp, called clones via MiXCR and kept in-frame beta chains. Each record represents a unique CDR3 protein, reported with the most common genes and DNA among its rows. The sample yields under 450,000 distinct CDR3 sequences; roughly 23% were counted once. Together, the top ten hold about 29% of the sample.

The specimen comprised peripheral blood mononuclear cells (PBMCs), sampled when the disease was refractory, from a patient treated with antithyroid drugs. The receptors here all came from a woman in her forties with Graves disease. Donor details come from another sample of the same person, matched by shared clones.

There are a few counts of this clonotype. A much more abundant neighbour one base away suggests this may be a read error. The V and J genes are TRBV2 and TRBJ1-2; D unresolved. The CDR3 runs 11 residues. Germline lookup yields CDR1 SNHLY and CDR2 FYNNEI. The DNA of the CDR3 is TGTGCCAGCAGCCCGCGGGATGGCCACACCTTC. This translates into CASSPRDGHTF.

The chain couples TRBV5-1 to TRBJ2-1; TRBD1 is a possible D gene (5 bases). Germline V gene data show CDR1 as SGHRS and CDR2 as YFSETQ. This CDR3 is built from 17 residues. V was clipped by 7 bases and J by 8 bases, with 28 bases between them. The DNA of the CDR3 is TGCGCCAGCTCCTTGGGTCTTTCGAAAGGTAGGGGTCATGAGCAGTTCTTC. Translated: CASSLGLSKGRGHEQFF.

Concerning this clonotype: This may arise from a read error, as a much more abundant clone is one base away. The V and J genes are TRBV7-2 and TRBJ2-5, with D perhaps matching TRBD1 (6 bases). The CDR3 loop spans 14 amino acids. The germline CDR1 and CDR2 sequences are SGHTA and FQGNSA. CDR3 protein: CASSLYRETETRYF. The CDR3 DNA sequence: TGTGCCAGCAGCTTATACAGGGAGACGGAGACCCGGTACTTC.

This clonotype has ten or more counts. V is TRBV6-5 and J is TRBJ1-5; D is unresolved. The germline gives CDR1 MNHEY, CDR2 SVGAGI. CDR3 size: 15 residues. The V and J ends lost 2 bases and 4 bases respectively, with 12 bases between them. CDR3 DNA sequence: TGTGCCAGCAGTTACACCGGACGGAAAAATCAGCCCCAGCATTTT. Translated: CASSYTGRKNQPQHF.

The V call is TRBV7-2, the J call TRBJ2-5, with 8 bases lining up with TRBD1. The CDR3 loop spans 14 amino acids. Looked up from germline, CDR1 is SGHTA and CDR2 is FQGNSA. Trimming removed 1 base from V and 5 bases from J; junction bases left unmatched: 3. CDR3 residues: CASSLDQGAETQYF. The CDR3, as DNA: TGTGCCAGCAGCTTAGACCAGGGGGCGGAGACCCAGTACTTC.

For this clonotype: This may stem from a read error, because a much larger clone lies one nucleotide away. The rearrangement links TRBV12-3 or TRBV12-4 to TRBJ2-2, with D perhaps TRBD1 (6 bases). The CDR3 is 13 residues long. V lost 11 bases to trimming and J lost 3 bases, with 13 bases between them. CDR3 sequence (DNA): TGTGCCGGCGGCAGGGGTGACACCGGGGAGCTGTTTTTT. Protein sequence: CAGGRGDTGELFF.

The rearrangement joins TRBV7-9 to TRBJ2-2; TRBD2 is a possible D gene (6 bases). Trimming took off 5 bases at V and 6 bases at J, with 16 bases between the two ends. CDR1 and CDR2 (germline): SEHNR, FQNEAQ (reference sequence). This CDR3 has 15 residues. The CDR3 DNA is TGTGCCAGCAGCGACTCAATGACTAGTCCCGGGGAGCTGTTTTTT. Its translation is CASSDSMTSPGELFF.

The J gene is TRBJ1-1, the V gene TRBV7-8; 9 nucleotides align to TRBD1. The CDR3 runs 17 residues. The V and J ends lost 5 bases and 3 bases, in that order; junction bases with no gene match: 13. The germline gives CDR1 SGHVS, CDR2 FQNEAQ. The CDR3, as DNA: TGTGCCAGCAGCCTCGGCGGGACAGGGATTTTGGACACTGAAGCTTTCTTT. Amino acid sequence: CASSLGGTGILDTEAFF. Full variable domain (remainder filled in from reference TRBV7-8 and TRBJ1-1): GAGVSQSPRYKVAKRGQDVALRCDPISGHVSLFWYQQALGQGPEFLTYFQNEAQLDKSGLPSDRFFAERPEGSVSTLKIQRTQQEDSAVYLCASSLGGTGILDTEAFFGQGTRLTVV.

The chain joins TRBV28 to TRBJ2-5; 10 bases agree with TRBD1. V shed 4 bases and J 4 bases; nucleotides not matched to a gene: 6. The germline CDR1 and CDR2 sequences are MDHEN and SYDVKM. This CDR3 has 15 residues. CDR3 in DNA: TGTGCCAGCAGTTCCCCCCGGGACAGGGGAGAGACCCAGTACTTC. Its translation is CASSSPRDRGETQYF.